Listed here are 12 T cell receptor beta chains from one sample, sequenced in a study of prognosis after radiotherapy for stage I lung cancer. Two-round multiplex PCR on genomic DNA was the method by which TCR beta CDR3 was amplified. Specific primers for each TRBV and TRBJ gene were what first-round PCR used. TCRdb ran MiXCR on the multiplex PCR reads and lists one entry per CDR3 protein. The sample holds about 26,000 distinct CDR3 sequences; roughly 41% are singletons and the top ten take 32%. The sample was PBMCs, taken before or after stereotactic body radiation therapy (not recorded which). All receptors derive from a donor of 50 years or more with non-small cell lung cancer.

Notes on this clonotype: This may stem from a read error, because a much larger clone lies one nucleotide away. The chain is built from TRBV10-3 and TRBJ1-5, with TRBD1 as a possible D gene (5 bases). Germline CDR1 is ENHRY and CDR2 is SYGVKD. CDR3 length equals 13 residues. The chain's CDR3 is CVMQGTINQPQHF. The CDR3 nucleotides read TGTGTCATGCAGGGAACCATCAATCAGCCCCAGCATTTT.

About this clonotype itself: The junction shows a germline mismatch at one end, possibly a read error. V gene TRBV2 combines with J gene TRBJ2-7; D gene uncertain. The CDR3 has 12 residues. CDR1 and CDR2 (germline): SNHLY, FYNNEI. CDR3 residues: CASSLGFYGQYF. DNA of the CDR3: TGTGCCAGCAGTTTGGGGTTCTACGGGCAGTACTTC.

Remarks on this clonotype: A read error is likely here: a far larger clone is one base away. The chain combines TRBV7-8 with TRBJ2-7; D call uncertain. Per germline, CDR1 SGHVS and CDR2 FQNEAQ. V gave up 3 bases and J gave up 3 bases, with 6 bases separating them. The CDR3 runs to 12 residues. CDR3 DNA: TGTGCCAGCAGCTTGACTGTCTACGAGCAGTACTTC. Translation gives CASSLTVYEQYF. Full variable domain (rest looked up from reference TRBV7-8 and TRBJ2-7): GAGVSQSPRYKVAKRGQDVALRCDPISGHVSLFWYQQALGQGPEFLTYFQNEAQLDKSGLPSDRFFAERPEGSVSTLKIQRTQQEDSAVYLCASSLTVYEQYFGPGTRLTVT.

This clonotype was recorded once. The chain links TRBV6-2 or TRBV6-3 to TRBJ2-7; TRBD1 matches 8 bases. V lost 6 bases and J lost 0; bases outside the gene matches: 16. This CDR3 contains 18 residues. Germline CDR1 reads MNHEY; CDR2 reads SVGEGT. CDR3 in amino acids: CASRSVMGTGGDSYEQYF. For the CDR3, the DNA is TGTGCCAGCAGATCCGTCATGGGGACAGGCGGGGACTCCTACGAGCAGTACTTC.

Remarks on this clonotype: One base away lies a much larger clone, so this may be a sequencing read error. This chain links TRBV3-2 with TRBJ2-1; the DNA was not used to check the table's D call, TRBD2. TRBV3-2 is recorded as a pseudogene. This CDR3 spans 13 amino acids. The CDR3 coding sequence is TGTGCCAGCACTAGCGGGGGGTACAATGAGCGGTTCTTC. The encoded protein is CASTSGGYNERFF.

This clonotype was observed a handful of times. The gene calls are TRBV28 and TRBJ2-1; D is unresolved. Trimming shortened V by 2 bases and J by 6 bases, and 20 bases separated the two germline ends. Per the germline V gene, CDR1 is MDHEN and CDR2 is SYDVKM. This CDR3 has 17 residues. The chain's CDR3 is CASSLGIGPTTSNEQFF. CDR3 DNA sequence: TGTGCCAGCAGTTTAGGAATCGGACCCACTACTTCCAATGAGCAGTTCTTC. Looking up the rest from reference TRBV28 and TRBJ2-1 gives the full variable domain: DVKVTQSSRYLVKRTGEKVFLECVQDMDHENMFWYRQDPGLGLRLIYFSYDVKMKEKGDIPEGYSVSREKKERFSLILESASTNQTSMYLCASSLGIGPTTSNEQFFGPGTRLTVL.

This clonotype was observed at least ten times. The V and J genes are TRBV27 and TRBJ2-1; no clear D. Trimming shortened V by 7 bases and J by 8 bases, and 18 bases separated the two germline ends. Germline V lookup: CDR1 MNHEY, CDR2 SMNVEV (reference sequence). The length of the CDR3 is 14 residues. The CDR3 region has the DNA TGTGCCAGCAACCCAACCGCTCTAGTTCATGAGCAGTTCTTC. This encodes CASNPTALVHEQFF.

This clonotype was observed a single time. Here the CDR3 reads CASSLEVTINEQYF. CDR3 nucleotides: TGTGCCAGCAGCTTAGAGGTTACTATCAACGAGCAGTACTTC. The chain employs TRBV7-2 and TRBJ2-7; D remains unclear. In germline, CDR1 is SGHTA, CDR2 FQGNSA. With 1 base removed from V and 5 bases from J, the gap between germline ends came to 12 bases. CDR3 size: 14 residues.

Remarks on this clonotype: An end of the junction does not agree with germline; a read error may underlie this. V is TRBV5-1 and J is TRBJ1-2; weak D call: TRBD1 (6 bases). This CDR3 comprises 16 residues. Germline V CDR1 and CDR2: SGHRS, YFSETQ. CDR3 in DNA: TGTGCCAGCAGCCGAAGCTGGGGGGCAATCAACTATGGCTACACCTTC. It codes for CASSRSWGAINYGYTF.

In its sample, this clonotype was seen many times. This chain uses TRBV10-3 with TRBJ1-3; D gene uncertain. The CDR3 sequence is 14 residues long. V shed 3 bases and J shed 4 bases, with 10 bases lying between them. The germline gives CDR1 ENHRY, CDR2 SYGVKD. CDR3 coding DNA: TGTGCCATCAGTGATGGGATTAGGGGAAACACCATATATTTT. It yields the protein CAISDGIRGNTIYF.

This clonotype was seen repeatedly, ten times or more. CDR3 nucleotide sequence: TGTGCCAGCAGCCCCCGTCCCGGCTCCTTTGAAGCTTTCTTT. Amino acid sequence: CASSPRPGSFEAFF. This chain links TRBV7-9 with TRBJ1-1; D is uncertain. Trimming stripped 5 bases from V and 7 bases from J, with 17 bases between. The CDR3 covers 14 residues. Per germline, CDR1 SEHNR and CDR2 FQNEAQ (reference sequence).

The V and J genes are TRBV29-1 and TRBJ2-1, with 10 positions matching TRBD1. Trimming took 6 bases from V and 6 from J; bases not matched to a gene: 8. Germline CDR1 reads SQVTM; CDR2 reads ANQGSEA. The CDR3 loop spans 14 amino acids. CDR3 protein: CSVHTWDRGNEQFF. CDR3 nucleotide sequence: TGCAGCGTCCACACGTGGGACAGGGGCAATGAGCAGTTCTTC.